This TCR beta chain comes out of a study of blood T cell repertoires in COVID-19. Study in general: The origin of the acute and convalescent COVID-19 samples was the United States, Italy and Spain.

Trimming took 4 bases from V and 6 from J; bases not matched to a gene: 10. Germline V lookup: CDR1 ENHRY, CDR2 SYGVKD. This CDR3 has 16 residues. Participants came from fewer than 25 US areas, aged about 18 to 90 years. Membership in each cohort depended on participant-reported clinical history. Each recovered donor of Cohort 3 presented with two negative PCRs, clearance, or symptom resolution. Generated by immunoSEQ multiplex PCR, the TCRdb table keeps only in-frame clones and is missing some. The sample includes about 300,000 clones, about nine tenths of them seen just once. V is TRBV10-3 and J is TRBJ2-2; TRBD1 aligns across 8 bases. Input material: PBMCs or T cells enriched from blood (not recorded which). The TCR originated in a woman aged 40 to 49 who had recovered from COVID-19. The CDR3 protein is CAISGARTGFSGELFF. In nucleotides, the CDR3 is TGTGCCATCAGTGGGGCCCGGACAGGGTTCTCCGGGGAGCTGTTTTTT.